Each of the 13 T cell receptor beta chains below was sequenced from the same sample in a study of cytomegalovirus exposure and HLA in healthy donors. Produced via immunoSEQ multiplex PCR; TCRdb's table is partial and in-frame only. This table has 70,000 to 90,000 clones, over 80% appearing once. The sequencing input was PBMCs. The receptor source for this set is a young man in good health and CMV-seronegative.

The genes are TRBV15 and TRBJ1-1, with D unresolved. CDR3 size: 14 residues. V was pared by 0 bases and J by 5 bases, with 10 bases between. Per germline, CDR1 LNHNV and CDR2 YYDKDF (reference sequence). CDR3: CATSRDSGTTEAFF. CDR3 in DNA: TGTGCCACCAGCAGAGATTCGGGAACGACTGAAGCTTTCTTT.

The V gene is TRBV7-2, the J gene TRBJ2-2; 9 bases are a match to TRBD1. Germline-derived CDR1 and CDR2 are SGHTA and FQGNSA. The CDR3 runs 15 residues. CDR3: CAGAGQGSDTGELFF. CDR3 sequence (DNA): TGTGCAGGGGCCGGACAGGGGTCGGACACCGGGGAGCTGTTTTTT.

The chain employs TRBV7-3 and TRBJ2-5; possible D gene TRBD2, 6 bases. CDR1 is SGHTA and CDR2 is FQGTGA in the germline V gene. Between the trimmed V and J ends, which lost 5 bases and 5 bases, there was a span of 21 bases. The CDR3 extends over 16 amino acids. This CDR3 is CASSGLRGGSGETQYF. Here the CDR3 DNA reads TGTGCCAGCAGCGGATTGCGCGGAGGGAGCGGGGAGACCCAGTACTTC.

J is TRBJ1-1 and V is TRBV12-5, with a weak D call TRBD1 (6 bases). The CDR3 is made up of 16 amino acids. Trimming stripped 0 bases from V and 0 bases from J, with 11 bases between. The V gene's germline CDR1 is LGHNT and CDR2 FRNRAP. The CDR3 spells CASGLVRDRLNTEAFF. The CDR3 DNA reads as TGTGCTAGTGGTTTGGTACGAGACAGGCTGAACACTGAAGCTTTCTTT.

The chain has TRBV5-4 and TRBJ1-2, with 10 bases matching TRBD1. This CDR3 is 14 amino acids long. Trimming removed 1 base from V and 4 bases from J; junction bases left unmatched: 1. CDR1 and CDR2 from the germline V gene are SGHNT and YYREEE (reference sequence). CDR3 region: CASSLRTGGYGYTF. The CDR3 nucleotides are TGTGCCAGCAGCTTGAGGACAGGGGGCTATGGCTACACCTTC.

This clone was detected only a few times. The chain recombines TRBV30 with TRBJ1-1; D gene uncertain. CDR1 is GTSNPN, CDR2 SVGIG, per germline (reference sequence). CDR3 size: 14 residues. Deletions cut 2 bases from V and 4 bases from J, with 14 bases between. The CDR3 protein is CAWSPDSGGTEAFF. For the CDR3, the DNA is TGTGCCTGGAGTCCGGACTCGGGTGGCACTGAAGCTTTCTTT.

V is TRBV7-9 and J is TRBJ2-4; 11 positions match TRBD2. The CDR3 is 16 amino acids. Germline V gene lookup returns CDR1 SEHNR and CDR2 FQNEAQ (reference sequence). V was pared by 4 bases and J by 6 bases, with 8 bases of the junction left unmatched. This CDR3 reads CASSSPTSGIPNIQYF. The CDR3 DNA reads TGTGCCAGCAGCTCCCCGACTAGCGGGATTCCAAACATTCAGTACTTC.

Written as DNA, the CDR3 is TGTGCCAGCGGCGGAATCCTCGGTGGCTACACCTTC. Translating gives CASGGILGGYTF. The rearrangement links TRBV7-3 to TRBJ1-2; D not certain. Germline V gene data show CDR1 as SGHTA and CDR2 as FQGTGA. Deletions cut 8 bases from V and 7 bases from J, with 14 bases between. The CDR3 loop spans 12 amino acids.

The chain joins TRBV11-2 to TRBJ2-7, with D possibly TRBD1 on 6 matching bases. This CDR3 comprises 13 residues. The V gene lost 4 bases and the J gene lost 0 bases, with 7 bases spanning the gap. CDR1 is SGHAT and CDR2 is FQNNGV in the germline V gene. CDR3 loop: CASSSDSSYEQYV. DNA of the CDR3: TGTGCCAGCAGCTCGGACAGCTCCTACGAGCAGTACGTC.

The V gene is TRBV7-9, the J gene TRBJ2-3; 10 bases are shared with TRBD1. CDR1 is SEHNR and CDR2 is FQNEAQ in the germline V gene (reference sequence). The CDR3 spans 16 residues. V dropped 5 bases and J dropped 4; count of bases not matched to a gene: 9. The CDR3 here is CASSTMTGGIADTQYF. DNA for the CDR3: TGTGCCAGCAGCACCATGACAGGGGGCATCGCAGATACGCAGTATTTT.

The genes are TRBV29-1 and TRBJ1-2; possibly TRBD1 for D (5 bases). The CDR3 has 12 amino acids. Trimming cost V 6 bases and J 8 bases, with 16 bases left between them. Germline V lookup: CDR1 SQVTM, CDR2 ANQGSEA. The CDR3 region has the DNA TGCAGCGTCCCCCCAGGGAAGAACGGCTACACCTTC. Translated, it gives CSVPPGKNGYTF.

The V gene is TRBV6-6, the J gene TRBJ2-7, with D unresolved. V was shortened by 4 bases and J by 3 bases, with 10 bases between the two germline ends. From germline, CDR1 is MNHNY and CDR2 SVGAGI (reference sequence). The CDR3 is 13 residues long. The CDR3: CASSSYQVYEQYF. The CDR3 DNA is TGTGCCAGCAGTTCCTACCAAGTCTACGAGCAGTACTTC.

This chain uses TRBV2 with TRBJ2-3, with 9 nucleotides matching TRBD2. V lost 5 bases to trimming and J lost 1 base; unmatched junction nucleotides: 4. Germline loops: CDR1 SNHLY, CDR2 FYNNEI. This CDR3 is 15 amino acids long. The CDR3 is CASSRLAGGTDTQYF. CDR3 in DNA: TGTGCCAGCAGTAGGTTAGCGGGGGGCACAGATACGCAGTATTTT.